This is a list of T cell receptor beta chains from one sample in a study of T cells in Graves' hyperthyroidism and ophthalmopathy. TCRdb called the multiplex PCR reads again in MiXCR, with one record for every CDR3 protein. The repertoire includes hundreds of thousands of distinct CDR3 sequences, nearly 20% of them detected once, and about 45% sits in the top ten. The source material was blood. The receptors here all came from a man aged 40-49 years with Graves' ophthalmopathy. Each CDR3 is given with its conserved first and last residue. The D gene is left open where the match is weak. Where a row states a size, it is once, few, many or the class of an expanded clone; other rows omit it.

v_gene	d_gene	abundance	j_gene	CDR3aa	CDR3nt
TRBV5-1	TRBD2	.	TRBJ2-3	CASSLAPSGGNIVGTQYF	TGCGCCAGCAGCTTGGCTCCGAGCGGGGGTAATATCGTTGGTACGCAGTATTTT
TRBV20-1	TRBD2	.	TRBJ2-7	CSASVKVAGDEQYF	TGCAGTGCTTCCGTGAAAGTAGCGGGGGACGAGCAGTACTTC
TRBV28	.	few	TRBJ1-4	CASRLGGANEKLFF	TGTGCCAGCAGACTCGGGGGTGCTAATGAAAAACTGTTTTTT
TRBV18	.	many	TRBJ2-1	CASSPPGGHSYNEQFF	TGTGCCAGCTCACCACCCGGCGGCCACTCCTACAATGAGCAGTTCTTC
TRBV20-1	.	.	TRBJ2-5	CSVVDRTPQETQCF	TGCAGTGTCGTCGACCGGACTCCACAAGAGACCCAGTGCTTC
TRBV5-1	TRBD1	few	TRBJ2-1	CASSDPGQGARDEQFF	TGCGCCAGCAGCGACCCGGGACAGGGGGCTAGGGATGAGCAGTTCTTC
TRBV12-3/TRBV12-4	.	many	TRBJ2-5	CASSSPLKREETQYF	TGTGCCAGCAGTTCCCCGCTAAAGCGGGAAGAGACCCAGTACTTC
TRBV5-1	TRBD1	.	TRBJ1-1	CASSPYRQGLNTEAFF	TGCGCCAGCAGCCCCTATCGACAGGGGTTGAACACTGAAGCTTTCTTT
TRBV9	TRBD1	.	TRBJ2-2	CASSPRTGETGELFF	TGTGCCAGCAGCCCCAGGACAGGGGAGACCGGGGAGCTGTTTTTT
TRBV19	.	few	TRBJ1-5	CASSEKGHYSNQPQHF	TGTGCCAGTAGCGAAAAGGGACACTATAGCAATCAGCCCCAGCATTTT
TRBV6-5	.	.	TRBJ2-7	CASSYTKGSLDEQYF	TGTGCCAGCAGTTACACTAAAGGTTCATTGGACGAGCAGTACTTC
TRBV7-3	.	.	TRBJ2-7	CASSLVLGDEQYF	TGTGCCAGCAGCCTTGTATTGGGGGACGAGCAGTACTTC
TRBV20-1	.	many	TRBJ1-5	CSALAGNQPQHF	TGCAGTGCTCTGGCCGGCAATCAGCCCCAGCATTTT
TRBV20-1	.	few	TRBJ1-2	CSARATFYGYTF	TGCAGTGCTAGAGCGACATTCTATGGCTACACCTTC
TRBV20-1	TRBD2	few	TRBJ2-7	CSADSSGSYWGSPYEQYF	TGCAGTGCTGATTCTAGCGGGAGTTATTGGGGATCGCCCTACGAGCAGTACTTC
TRBV29-1	TRBD2	many	TRBJ2-1	CSVGGGVDEQFF	TGCAGCGTTGGCGGGGGGGTAGATGAGCAGTTCTTC
TRBV2	.	many	TRBJ2-7	CASRDPGRDEQYF	TGTGCCAGCAGGGACCCGGGAAGGGACGAGCAGTACTTC